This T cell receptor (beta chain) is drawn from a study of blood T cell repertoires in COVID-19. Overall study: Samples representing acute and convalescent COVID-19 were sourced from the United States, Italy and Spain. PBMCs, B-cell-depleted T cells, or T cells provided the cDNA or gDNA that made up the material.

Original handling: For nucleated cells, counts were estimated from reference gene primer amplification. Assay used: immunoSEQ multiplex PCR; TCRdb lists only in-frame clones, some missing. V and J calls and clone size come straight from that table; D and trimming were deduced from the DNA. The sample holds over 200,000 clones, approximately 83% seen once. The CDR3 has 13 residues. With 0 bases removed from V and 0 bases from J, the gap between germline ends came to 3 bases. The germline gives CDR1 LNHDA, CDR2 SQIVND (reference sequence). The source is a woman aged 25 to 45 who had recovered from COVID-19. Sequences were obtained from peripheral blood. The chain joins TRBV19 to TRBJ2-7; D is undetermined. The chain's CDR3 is CASSIDSSYEQYF. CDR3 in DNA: TGTGCCAGTAGTATAGACAGCTCCTACGAGCAGTACTTC.